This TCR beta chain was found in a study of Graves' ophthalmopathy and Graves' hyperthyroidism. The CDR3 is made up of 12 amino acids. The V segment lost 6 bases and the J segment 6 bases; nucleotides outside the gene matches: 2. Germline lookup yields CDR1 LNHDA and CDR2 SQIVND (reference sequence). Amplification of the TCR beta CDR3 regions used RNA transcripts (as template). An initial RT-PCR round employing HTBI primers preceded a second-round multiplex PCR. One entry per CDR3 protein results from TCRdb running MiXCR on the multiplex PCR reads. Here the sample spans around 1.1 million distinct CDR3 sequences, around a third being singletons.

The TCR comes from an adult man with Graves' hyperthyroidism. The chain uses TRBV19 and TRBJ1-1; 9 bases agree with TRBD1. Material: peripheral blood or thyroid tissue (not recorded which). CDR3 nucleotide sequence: TGTGCCAGTAGGGACAGGGGCGCTGAAGCTTTCTTT. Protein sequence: CASRDRGAEAFF.